A selection of T cell receptor beta chains follows, all from one sample in a study of blood T cell repertoires in COVID-19. Clones were read by immunoSEQ multiplex PCR, and TCRdb kept only the in-frame ones, dropping some. Among about 400,000 clones listed, approximately 90% were seen once. Sequenced input: peripheral blood. These receptors originate from a woman in her 30s with acute or convalescent COVID-19. The CDR3 runs from the conserved cysteine through the conserved F or W. D genes are given only for firm matches. Expanded clones get a size class; other rows say once, few or many, or leave the size out.

-,TRBV9,-,TRBJ2-7,TGTGCCAGCAGCGTGGAGGGGCGAAAGCAGTACTTC,CASSVEGRKQYF
-,TRBV13,-,TRBJ1-2,TGTGCCAGCAGCTTAGGTGGCAGGGAAGAAAACTATGGCTACACCTTC,CASSLGGREENYGYTF
TRBD1,TRBV2,few,TRBJ2-1,TGTGCCAGTTACAGGGGGTGGGTTGACAATGAGCAGTTCTTC,CASYRGWVDNEQFF
-,TRBV9,-,TRBJ1-6,TGTGCCAGCAGCGCCGGAGGGACTAATTCACCCCTCCACTTT,CASSAGGTNSPLHF
-,TRBV2,-,TRBJ1-1,TGTGCCAGCAGTGTTGGGCTGAACACTGAAGCTTTCTTT,CASSVGLNTEAFF
-,TRBV28,-,TRBJ1-5,TGTGCCAGCAGGTCTGACAGGCAGTATCAGCCCCAGCATTTT,CASRSDRQYQPQHF
-,TRBV24-1,once,TRBJ2-1,TGTGCCACCAGTGACAACTCTCCCGCTTACAATGAGCAGTTCTTC,CATSDNSPAYNEQFF
TRBD1,TRBV13,-,TRBJ2-2,TGTGCCAGCAGCTCCCCAGGGGGCCTTGGCACCGGGGAGCTGTTTTTT,CASSSPGGLGTGELFF
-,TRBV5-4,-,TRBJ2-1,TGTGCCAGCAGCTTGGGACAGGCGACGGGTGAGCAGTTCTTC,CASSLGQATGEQFF
TRBD1,TRBV14,-,TRBJ1-1,TGTGCCAGCAGCCTTGGGACAGCGGTTAAAGCGGAGAATCGAAAGGCTTTCTTT,CASSLGTAVKAENRKAFF
TRBD1,TRBV5-1,-,TRBJ1-2,TGCGCCAGCTGCCGGGACAGGGTGTTTGTTGACTATGGCTACACCTTC,CASCRDRVFVDYGYTF
TRBD1,TRBV5-1,-,TRBJ1-1,TGCGCCAGCAGTTATCTTCCGGGACAGAACATGAACACTGAAGCTTTCTTT,CASSYLPGQNMNTEAFF
TRBD1,TRBV27,-,TRBJ1-2,TGTGCCAGCAGTCCACAGTGGACAGGGACCTATGGCTACACCTTC,CASSPQWTGTYGYTF
TRBD2,TRBV19,-,TRBJ2-1,TGTGCCAGTAGCCCAACTGGGGGACTAGCGGGGGCCAATGAGCAGTTCTTC,CASSPTGGLAGANEQFF
TRBD2,TRBV18,-,TRBJ2-3,TGTGCCAGTGCGAGCGGGGGGGCCTCAGATACGCAGTATTTT,CASASGGASDTQYF
-,TRBV21-1,-,TRBJ2-7,TGTGCCAGCAGAATCCGAACGGGGGGCTACGAGCAGTACTTC,CASRIRTGGYEQYF
-,TRBV7-3,-,TRBJ2-3,TGTGCCAGCAGCTTAACCAGGGACACAGATACGCAGTATTTT,CASSLTRDTDTQYF
TRBD1,TRBV6-4,-,TRBJ1-5,TGTGCCAGCAGTGATTTCGGACAGGTTAGCAATCAGCCCCAGCATTTT,CASSDFGQVSNQPQHF
TRBD1,TRBV6-5,-,TRBJ1-1,TGTGCCAGCAGTTACAGGGGGCTCTACACTGAAGCTTTCTTT,CASSYRGLYTEAFF
TRBD1,TRBV14,-,TRBJ2-7,TGTGCCAGCAGTCCGAAGGGACAGAACTACGAGCAGTACTTC,CASSPKGQNYEQYF
TRBD2,TRBV4-2,few,TRBJ2-3,TGTGCCAGCAGCCAAGATTCTCTAGCGGGGGGCACAGATACGCAGTATTTT,CASSQDSLAGGTDTQYF
-,TRBV10-3,-,TRBJ1-1,TGTGCCATCAGCCCAGGGAATATGAACACTGAAGCTTTCTTT,CAISPGNMNTEAFF
TRBD1,TRBV24-1,-,TRBJ2-5,TGTGCCACCAGTGAGTCAGGGGGCCGGGAGACCCAGTACTTC,CATSESGGRETQYF
-,TRBV7-8,once,TRBJ2-2,TGTGCCAGCAGCTTAGACCCAGCGAACACCGGGGAGCTGTTTTTT,CASSLDPANTGELFF
-,TRBV9,-,TRBJ2-2,TGTGCCAGCAGCTCCCGGGCTAGCGAGTACACCGGGGAGCTGTTTTTT,CASSSRASEYTGELFF
TRBD1,TRBV28,-,TRBJ1-1,TGTGCCAGCAGTCCAACCGGGACAGGGAGCTTTGAAGCTTTCTTT,CASSPTGTGSFEAFF
-,TRBV4-1,-,TRBJ2-7,TGCGCCAGCAGCTTCAGTACCTCCTACGAGCAGTACTTC,CASSFSTSYEQYF
-,TRBV28,once,TRBJ1-3,TGTGCCAGCAGTTCCTCCCAGGGTAGAGTTGCTGGAAACACCATATATTTT,CASSSSQGRVAGNTIYF
-,TRBV30,-,TRBJ2-7,TGTGCCTGGAGTGTTTCGTCCTACGAGCAGTACTTC,CAWSVSSYEQYF
TRBD2,TRBV5-4,-,TRBJ2-3,TGTGCCAGCTCAGTAGCGGGGGCCTCACAGTATTTT,CASSVAGASQYF
-,TRBV19,once,TRBJ1-5,TGTGCCAGTGGACCGGGCGGGGGGAACAATCAGCCCCAGCATTTT,CASGPGGGNNQPQHF
TRBD1,TRBV10-3,-,TRBJ2-7,TGTGCCATCAGTGAGAACGCCGGGACAGGGATTTCCTACGAGCAGTACTTC,CAISENAGTGISYEQYF
-,TRBV5-6,-,TRBJ2-5,TGTGCCAGCAGCTTGACTAGCCGGGACCAGGAGACCCAGTACTTC,CASSLTSRDQETQYF
-,TRBV5-1,-,TRBJ1-3,TGCGCCAGCAGCTTGGCCCCTCAGTATTCTGGAAACACCATATATTTT,CASSLAPQYSGNTIYF
TRBD2,TRBV3-1/TRBV3-2,-,TRBJ2-7,TGTGCCAGCAGCCAACCCCAGCGGGGATACTACGAGCAGTACTTC,CASSQPQRGYYEQYF
-,TRBV7-2,-,TRBJ2-3,TGTGCCAGCAGCTTAGGCACTTTATATACGCAGTATTTT,CASSLGTLYTQYF
TRBD1,TRBV18,once,TRBJ2-2,TGTGCCAGCTCACCTCGGACAGGGGGCGAGTCCGGGGAGCTGTTTTTT,CASSPRTGGESGELFF
-,TRBV14,-,TRBJ2-6,TGTGCCAGCAGCCACGGAGGGTACGTCCTGACTTTC,CASSHGGYVLTF
-,TRBV6-2/TRBV6-3,-,TRBJ2-1,TGTGCCAGCAGCCGACACAGGGATGGTTACAATGAGCAGTTCTTC,CASSRHRDGYNEQFF
TRBD2,TRBV5-1,-,TRBJ2-3,TGCGCCAGCAGGATCGGACTAGAAGACACAGATACGCAGTATTTT,CASRIGLEDTDTQYF
-,TRBV7-9,once,TRBJ1-1,TGTGCCAGCAGCTTCGGCGGGATTAACACTGAAGCTTTCTTT,CASSFGGINTEAFF
-,TRBV28,-,TRBJ2-5,TGTGCCAGCAGTTTAGTGGCTAGCAGTAAAGAGACCCAGTACTTC,CASSLVASSKETQYF
TRBD1,TRBV7-3,-,TRBJ2-6,TGTGCCAGCAGCATTACCGGGACAGGGCTTCATTCTGGGGCCAACGTCCTGACTTTC,CASSITGTGLHSGANVLTF
TRBD2,TRBV5-1,-,TRBJ2-7,TGCGCCAGCAGCTCCGGACTAGCGGCCACCTACGAGCAGTACTTC,CASSSGLAATYEQYF
TRBD2,TRBV5-1,-,TRBJ2-7,TGCGCCAGCAGCTTGGAGAGCGGGGGCTCCTACGAGCAGTACTTC,CASSLESGGSYEQYF
-,TRBV23-1,-,TRBJ2-5,TGCGCCAGCAGTCAATCCCTGTCCCACCAAGAGACCCAGTACTTC,CASSQSLSHQETQYF